This TCR beta chain was sequenced during a study of blood T cell repertoires in COVID-19. Looking at the study overall: T cells, B-cell-depleted T cells, or PBMCs supplied cDNA or gDNA.

The CDR3 covers 18 residues. V dropped 0 bases and J dropped 2; count of bases not matched to a gene: 11. Per the germline V gene, CDR1 is SGHTA and CDR2 is FQGNSA. Authors' methods: Amplification with reference gene primers provided the estimates of nucleated cell counts. Using immunoSEQ multiplex PCR, the repertoire was profiled, and TCRdb retains in-frame clones only, with some absent. V and J calls and clone size are given by that table; D and trimming were obtained from the DNA. The sample has roughly 99,000 clones, around 79% seen once. This chain connects TRBV7-2 to TRBJ2-7; 9 nucleotides line up with TRBD2. The sequence was obtained from a woman aged 80 or older with active or convalescent COVID-19. Specimen: peripheral blood. The CDR3 region has the DNA TGTGCCAGCAGCTTAGCCCTTAGCGGGAGCACAAGCGCCTACGAGCAGTACTTC. Its protein product is CASSLALSGSTSAYEQYF.